The clone carrying this TCR beta chain was seen only a few times. The data derive from a study of early T cells in non-severe SARS-CoV-2 infection. One entry per CDR3 protein results from TCRdb running MiXCR on the 5' RACE reads. The sample records 60,000 or so distinct CDR3 sequences, under 15% being singletons. Trimming shortened V by 7 bases and J by 6 bases, and 9 bases separated the two germline ends. The CDR3 length is 12 residues. Germline-derived CDR1 and CDR2 are SGHAT and FQNNGV. The sample consisted of whole blood, taken at baseline. The receptor comes from an adult who was a healthcare worker with PCR-confirmed SARS-CoV-2 infection or an uninfected control (not recorded which). The V call is TRBV11-2, the J call TRBJ2-2; no clear D. The DNA for the CDR3 is TGTGCCAGCACCCAGGAAGCCGGGGAGCTGTTTTTT. Translation gives CASTQEAGELFF.